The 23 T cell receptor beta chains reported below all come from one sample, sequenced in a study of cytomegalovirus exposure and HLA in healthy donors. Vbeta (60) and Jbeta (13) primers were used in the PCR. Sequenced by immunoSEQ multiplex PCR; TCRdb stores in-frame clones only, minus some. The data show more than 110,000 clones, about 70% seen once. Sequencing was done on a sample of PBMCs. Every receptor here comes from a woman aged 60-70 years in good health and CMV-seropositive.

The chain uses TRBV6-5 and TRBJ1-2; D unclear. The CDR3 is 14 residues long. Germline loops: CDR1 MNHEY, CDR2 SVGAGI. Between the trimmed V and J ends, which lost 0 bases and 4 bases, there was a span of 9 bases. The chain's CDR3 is CASSYSPRIYGYTF. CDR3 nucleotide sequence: TGTGCCAGCAGTTACTCGCCTAGAATCTATGGCTACACCTTC.

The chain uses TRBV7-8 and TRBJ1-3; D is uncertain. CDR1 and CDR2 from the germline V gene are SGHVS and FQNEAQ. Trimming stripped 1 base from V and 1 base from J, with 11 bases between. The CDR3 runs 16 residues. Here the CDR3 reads CASSLVGLRSGNTIYF. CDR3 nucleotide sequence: TGTGCCAGCAGCTTAGTCGGACTGAGGTCTGGAAACACCATATATTTT. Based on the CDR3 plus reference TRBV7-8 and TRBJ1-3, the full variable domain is GAGVSQSPRYKVAKRGQDVALRCDPISGHVSLFWYQQALGQGPEFLTYFQNEAQLDKSGLPSDRFFAERPEGSVSTLKIQRTQQEDSAVYLCASSLVGLRSGNTIYFGEGSWLTVV.

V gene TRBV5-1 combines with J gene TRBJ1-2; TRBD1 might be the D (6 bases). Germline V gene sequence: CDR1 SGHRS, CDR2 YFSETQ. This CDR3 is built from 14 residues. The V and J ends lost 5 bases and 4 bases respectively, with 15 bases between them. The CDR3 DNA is TGCGCCAGCAGTCTCGACCAGGGGCCCTATGGCTACACCTTC. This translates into CASSLDQGPYGYTF.

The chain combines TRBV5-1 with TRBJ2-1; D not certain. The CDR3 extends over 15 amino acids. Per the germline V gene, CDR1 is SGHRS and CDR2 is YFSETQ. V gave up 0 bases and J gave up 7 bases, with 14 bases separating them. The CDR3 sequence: CASSLGAEPGNEQFF. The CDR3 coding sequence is TGCGCCAGCAGCTTGGGGGCCGAACCTGGGAATGAGCAGTTCTTC.

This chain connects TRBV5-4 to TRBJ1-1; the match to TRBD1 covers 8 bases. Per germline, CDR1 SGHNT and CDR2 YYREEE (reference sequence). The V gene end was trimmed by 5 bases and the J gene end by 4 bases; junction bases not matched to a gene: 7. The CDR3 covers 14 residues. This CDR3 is CASRTQGAFTEAFF. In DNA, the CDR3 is TGTGCCAGCAGAACTCAGGGGGCATTCACTGAAGCTTTCTTT.

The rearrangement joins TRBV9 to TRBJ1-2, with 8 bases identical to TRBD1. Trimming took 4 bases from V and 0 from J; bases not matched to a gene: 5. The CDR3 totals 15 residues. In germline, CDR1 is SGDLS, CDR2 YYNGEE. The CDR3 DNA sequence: TGTGCCAGCAGCCCTCGGACAGGGACTAACTATGGCTACACCTTC. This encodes CASSPRTGTNYGYTF.

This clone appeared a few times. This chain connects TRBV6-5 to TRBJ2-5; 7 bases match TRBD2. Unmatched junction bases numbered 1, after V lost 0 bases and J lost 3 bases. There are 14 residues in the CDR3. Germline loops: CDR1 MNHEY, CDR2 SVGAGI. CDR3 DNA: TGTGCCAGCAGTTACTCCGGGACTAAAGAGACCCAGTACTTC. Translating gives CASSYSGTKETQYF.

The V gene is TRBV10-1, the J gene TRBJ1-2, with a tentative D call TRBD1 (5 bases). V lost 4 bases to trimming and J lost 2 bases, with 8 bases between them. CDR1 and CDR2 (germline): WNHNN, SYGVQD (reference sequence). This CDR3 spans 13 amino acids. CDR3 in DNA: TGCGCCAGCAGTGCGGCAGGGAACTATGGCTACACCTTC. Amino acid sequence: CASSAAGNYGYTF.

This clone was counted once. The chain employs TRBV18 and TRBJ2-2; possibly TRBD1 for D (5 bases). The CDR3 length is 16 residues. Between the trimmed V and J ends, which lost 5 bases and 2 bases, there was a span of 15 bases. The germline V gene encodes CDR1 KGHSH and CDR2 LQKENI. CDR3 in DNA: TGTGCCAGCTCAGCTTACATCAGGGTTAACACCGGGGAGCTGTTTTTT. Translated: CASSAYIRVNTGELFF.

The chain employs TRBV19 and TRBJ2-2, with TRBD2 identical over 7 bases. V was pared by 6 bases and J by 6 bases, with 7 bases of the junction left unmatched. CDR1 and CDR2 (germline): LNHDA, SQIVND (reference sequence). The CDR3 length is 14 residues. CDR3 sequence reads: CASRRTRGSGELFF. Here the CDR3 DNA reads TGTGCCAGTAGGAGGACTAGAGGGTCCGGGGAGCTGTTTTTT.

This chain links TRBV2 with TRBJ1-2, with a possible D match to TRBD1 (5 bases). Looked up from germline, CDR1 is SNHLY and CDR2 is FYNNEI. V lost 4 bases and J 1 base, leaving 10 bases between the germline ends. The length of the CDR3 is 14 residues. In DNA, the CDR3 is TGTGCCAGCAGTGGTGACAGAGTTAACTATGGCTACACCTTC. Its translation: CASSGDRVNYGYTF.

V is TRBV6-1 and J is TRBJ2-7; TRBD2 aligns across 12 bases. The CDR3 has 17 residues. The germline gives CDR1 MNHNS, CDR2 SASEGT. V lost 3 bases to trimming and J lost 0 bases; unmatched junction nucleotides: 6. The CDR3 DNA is TGTGCCAGCAGTGACGGGACTAGCGGGTTTAGCTCCTACGAGCAGTACTTC. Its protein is CASSDGTSGFSSYEQYF.

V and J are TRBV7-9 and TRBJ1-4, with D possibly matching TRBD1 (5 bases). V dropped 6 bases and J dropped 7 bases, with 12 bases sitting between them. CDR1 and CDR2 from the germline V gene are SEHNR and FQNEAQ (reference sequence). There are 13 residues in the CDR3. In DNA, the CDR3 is TGTGCCAGCAGTCTAGACAGTTTTGAAAAACTGTTTTTT. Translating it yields CASSLDSFEKLFF.

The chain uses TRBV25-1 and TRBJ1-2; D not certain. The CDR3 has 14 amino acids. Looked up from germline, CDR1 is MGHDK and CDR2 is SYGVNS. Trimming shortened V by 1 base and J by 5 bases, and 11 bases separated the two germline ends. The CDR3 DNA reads TGTGCCAGCAGTGAATCGCCAGGTGCTTATGGCTACACCTTC. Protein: CASSESPGAYGYTF.

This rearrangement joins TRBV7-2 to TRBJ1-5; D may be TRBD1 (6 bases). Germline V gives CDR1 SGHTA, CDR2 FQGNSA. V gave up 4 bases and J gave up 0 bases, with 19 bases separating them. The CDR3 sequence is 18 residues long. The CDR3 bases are TGTGCCAGCAGCTCCTTGGGCAGGGGTCGGGGTAGCAATCAGCCCCAGCATTTT. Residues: CASSSLGRGRGSNQPQHF.

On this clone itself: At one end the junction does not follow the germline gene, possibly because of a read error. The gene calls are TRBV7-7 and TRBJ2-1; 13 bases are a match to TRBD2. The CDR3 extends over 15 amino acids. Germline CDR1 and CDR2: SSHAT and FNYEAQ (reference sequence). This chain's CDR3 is CASSDGTSGVNEQFF. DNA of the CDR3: TGTGCTAGCAGCGACGGGACTAGCGGGGTCAATGAGCAGTTCTTC.

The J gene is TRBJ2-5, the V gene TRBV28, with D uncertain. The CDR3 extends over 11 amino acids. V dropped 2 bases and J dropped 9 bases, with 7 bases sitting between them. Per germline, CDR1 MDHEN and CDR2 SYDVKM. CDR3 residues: CASSLNLAQYF. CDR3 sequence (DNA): TGTGCCAGCAGTTTAAATCTAGCCCAGTACTTC.

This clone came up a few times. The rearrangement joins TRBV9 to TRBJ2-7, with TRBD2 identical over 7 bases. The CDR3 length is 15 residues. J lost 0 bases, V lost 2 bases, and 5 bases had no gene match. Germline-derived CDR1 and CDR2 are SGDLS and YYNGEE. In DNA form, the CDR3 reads TGTGCCAGCAGCGTGGGGCCTAGCGGCTCCTACGAGCAGTACTTC. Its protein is CASSVGPSGSYEQYF.

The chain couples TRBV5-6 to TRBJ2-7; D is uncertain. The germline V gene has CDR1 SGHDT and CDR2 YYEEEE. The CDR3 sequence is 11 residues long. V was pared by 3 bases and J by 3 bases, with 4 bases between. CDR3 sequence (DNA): TGTGCCAGCAGCTCCGTCTACGAGCAGTACTTC. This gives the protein CASSSVYEQYF.

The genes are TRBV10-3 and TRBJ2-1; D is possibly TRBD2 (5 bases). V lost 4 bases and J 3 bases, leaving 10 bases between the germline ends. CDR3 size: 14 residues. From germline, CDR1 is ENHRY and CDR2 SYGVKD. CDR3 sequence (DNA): TGTGCCATCAGTGGCCAGCGGAGCTACAATGAGCAGTTCTTC. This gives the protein CAISGQRSYNEQFF.

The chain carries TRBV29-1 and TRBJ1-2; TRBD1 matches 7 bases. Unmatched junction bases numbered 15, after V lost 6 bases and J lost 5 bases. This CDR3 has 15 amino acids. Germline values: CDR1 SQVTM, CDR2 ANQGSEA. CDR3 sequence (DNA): TGCAGCGTATGGGACAGCCTAGAGAGCTGGTATGGCTACACCTTC. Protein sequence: CSVWDSLESWYGYTF.

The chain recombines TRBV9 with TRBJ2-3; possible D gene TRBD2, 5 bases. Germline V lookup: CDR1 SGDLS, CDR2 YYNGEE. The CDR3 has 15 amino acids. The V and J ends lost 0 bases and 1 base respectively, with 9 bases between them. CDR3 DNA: TGTGCCAGCAGCGTAGAAGGTAGCGGCACAGATACGCAGTATTTT. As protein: CASSVEGSGTDTQYF.

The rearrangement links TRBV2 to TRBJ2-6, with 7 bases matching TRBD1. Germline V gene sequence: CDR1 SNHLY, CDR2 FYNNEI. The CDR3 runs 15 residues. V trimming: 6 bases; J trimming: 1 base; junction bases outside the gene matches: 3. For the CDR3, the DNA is TGTGCCAGCAGCGGGACAGCATCTGGGGCCAACGTCCTGACTTTC. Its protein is CASSGTASGANVLTF.